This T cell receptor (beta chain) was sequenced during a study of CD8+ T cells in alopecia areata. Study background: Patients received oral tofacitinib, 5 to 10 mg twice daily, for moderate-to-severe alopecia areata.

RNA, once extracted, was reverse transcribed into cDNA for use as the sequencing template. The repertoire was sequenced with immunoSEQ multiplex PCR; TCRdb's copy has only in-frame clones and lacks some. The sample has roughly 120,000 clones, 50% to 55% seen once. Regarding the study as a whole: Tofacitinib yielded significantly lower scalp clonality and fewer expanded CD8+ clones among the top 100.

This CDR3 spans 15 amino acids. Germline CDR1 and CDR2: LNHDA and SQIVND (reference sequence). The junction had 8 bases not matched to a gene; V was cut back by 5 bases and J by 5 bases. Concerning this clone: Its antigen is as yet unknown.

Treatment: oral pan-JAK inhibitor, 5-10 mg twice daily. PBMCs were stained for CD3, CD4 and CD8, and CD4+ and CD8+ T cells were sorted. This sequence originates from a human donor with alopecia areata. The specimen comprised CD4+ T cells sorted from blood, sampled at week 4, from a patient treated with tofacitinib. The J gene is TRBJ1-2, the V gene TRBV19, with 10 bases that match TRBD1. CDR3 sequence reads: CASSAGQGLGYGYTF. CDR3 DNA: TGTGCCAGTAGTGCGGGACAGGGGCTAGGGTATGGCTACACCTTC.